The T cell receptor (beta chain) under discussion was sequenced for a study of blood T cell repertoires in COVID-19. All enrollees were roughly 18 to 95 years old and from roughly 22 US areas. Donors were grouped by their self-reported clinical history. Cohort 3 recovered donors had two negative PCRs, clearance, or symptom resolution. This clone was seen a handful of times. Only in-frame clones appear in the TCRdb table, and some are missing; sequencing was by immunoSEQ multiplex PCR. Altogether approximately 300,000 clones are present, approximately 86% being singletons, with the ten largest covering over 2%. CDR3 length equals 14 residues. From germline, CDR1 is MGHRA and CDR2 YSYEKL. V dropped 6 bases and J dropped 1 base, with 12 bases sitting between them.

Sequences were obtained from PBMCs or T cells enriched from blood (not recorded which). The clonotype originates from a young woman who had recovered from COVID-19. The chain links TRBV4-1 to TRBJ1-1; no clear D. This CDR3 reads CASSLYDWNTEAFF. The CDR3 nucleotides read TGCGCCAGCAGTCTATATGACTGGAACACTGAAGCTTTCTTT.